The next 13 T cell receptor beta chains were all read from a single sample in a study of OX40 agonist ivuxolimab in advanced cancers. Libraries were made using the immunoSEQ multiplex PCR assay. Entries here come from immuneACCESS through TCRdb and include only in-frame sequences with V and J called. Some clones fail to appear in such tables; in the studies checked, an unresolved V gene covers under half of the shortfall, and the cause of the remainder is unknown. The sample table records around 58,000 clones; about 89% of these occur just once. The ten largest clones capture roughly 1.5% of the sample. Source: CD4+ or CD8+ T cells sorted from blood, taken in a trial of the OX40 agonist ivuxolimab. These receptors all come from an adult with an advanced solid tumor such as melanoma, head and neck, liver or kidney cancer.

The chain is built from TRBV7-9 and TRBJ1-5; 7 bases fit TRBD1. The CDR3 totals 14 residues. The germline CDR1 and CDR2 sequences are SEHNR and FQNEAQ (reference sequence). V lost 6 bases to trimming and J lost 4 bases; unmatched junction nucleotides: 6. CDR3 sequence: CASSSGDRNQPQHF. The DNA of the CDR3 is TGTGCCAGCAGTTCGGGGGACAGAAATCAGCCCCAGCATTTT.

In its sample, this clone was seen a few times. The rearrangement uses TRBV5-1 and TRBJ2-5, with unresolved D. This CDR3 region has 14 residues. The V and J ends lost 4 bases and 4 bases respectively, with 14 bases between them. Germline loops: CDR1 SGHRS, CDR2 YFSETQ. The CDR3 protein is CASSPGRELETQYF. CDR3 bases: TGCGCCAGCAGCCCGGGTAGAGAGTTAGAGACCCAGTACTTC.

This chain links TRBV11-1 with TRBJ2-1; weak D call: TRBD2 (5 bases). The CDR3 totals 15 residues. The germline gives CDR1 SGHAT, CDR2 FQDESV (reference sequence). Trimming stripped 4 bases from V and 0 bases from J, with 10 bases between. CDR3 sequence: CASSYGKASYNEQFF. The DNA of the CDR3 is TGTGCCAGCAGCTACGGGAAGGCCTCCTACAATGAGCAGTTCTTC.

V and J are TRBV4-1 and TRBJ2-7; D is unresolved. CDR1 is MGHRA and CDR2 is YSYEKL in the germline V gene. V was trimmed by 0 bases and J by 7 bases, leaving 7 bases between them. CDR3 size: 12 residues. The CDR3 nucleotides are TGCGCCAGCAGCCAAGAGGGAATTGAGCAGTACTTC. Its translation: CASSQEGIEQYF.

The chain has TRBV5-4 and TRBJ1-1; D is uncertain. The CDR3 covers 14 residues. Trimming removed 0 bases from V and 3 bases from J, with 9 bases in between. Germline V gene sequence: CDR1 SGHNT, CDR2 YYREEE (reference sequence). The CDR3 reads CASSLAGAHTEAFF. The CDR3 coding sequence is TGTGCCAGCAGCTTGGCAGGAGCCCACACTGAAGCTTTCTTT.

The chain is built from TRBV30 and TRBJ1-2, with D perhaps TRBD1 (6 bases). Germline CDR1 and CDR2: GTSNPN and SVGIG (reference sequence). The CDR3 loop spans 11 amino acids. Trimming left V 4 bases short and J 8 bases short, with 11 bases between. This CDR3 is CAWNPGAGYTF. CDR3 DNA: TGTGCCTGGAACCCAGGGGCCGGCTACACCTTC.

The CDR3 DNA reads TGTGCCAGCAGCCTGGGACAGCAAGAGACCCAGTACTTC. Encoded protein: CASSLGQQETQYF. The chain carries TRBV5-4 and TRBJ2-5; 7 positions agree with TRBD1. This CDR3 is built from 13 residues. Germline CDR1 is SGHNT and CDR2 is YYREEE (reference sequence). J gave up 2 bases and V 4 bases, and 2 bases lay outside the gene matches.

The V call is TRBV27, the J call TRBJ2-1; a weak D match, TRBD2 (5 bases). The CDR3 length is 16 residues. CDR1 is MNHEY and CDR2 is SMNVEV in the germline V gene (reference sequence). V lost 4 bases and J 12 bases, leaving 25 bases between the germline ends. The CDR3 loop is CASSSSDYRHYYVQFF. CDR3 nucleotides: TGTGCCAGCAGTTCCTCCGACTACCGCCACTATTACGTGCAGTTCTTC.

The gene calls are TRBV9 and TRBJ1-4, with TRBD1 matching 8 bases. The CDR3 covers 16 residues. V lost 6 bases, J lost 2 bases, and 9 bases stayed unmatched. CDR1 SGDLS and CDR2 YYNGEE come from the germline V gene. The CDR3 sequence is CASTIDRGVTNEKLFF. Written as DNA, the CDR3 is TGTGCCAGCACCATCGACAGGGGCGTTACTAATGAAAAACTGTTTTTT.

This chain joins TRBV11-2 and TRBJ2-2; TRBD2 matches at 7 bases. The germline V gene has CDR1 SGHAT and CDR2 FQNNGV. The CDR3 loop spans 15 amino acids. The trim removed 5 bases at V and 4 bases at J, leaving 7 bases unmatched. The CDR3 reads CASSAAGAGTGELFF. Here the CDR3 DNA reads TGTGCCAGCAGCGCGGCGGGAGCGGGCACCGGGGAGCTGTTTTTT.

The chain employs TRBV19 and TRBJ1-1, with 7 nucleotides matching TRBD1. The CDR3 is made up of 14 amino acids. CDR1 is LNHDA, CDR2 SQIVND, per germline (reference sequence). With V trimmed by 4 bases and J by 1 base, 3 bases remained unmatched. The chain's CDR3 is CASSTGTANTEAFF. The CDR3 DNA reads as TGTGCCAGTAGTACCGGGACAGCGAACACTGAAGCTTTCTTT.

CDR3 region: CSVGSGLGEAFF. The CDR3 DNA follows: TGCAGCGTTGGCTCTGGGCTAGGTGAAGCTTTCTTT. The rearrangement joins TRBV29-1 to TRBJ1-1; D gene unclear. Trimming stripped 4 bases from V and 7 bases from J, with 13 bases between. The CDR3 totals 12 residues. Germline V gene sequence: CDR1 SQVTM, CDR2 ANQGSEA. The full variable domain, rest sourced from reference TRBV29-1 and TRBJ1-1, is SAVISQKPSRDICQRGTSLTIQCQVDSQVTMMFWYRQQPGQSLTLIATANQGSEATYESGFVIDKFPISRPNLTFSTLTVSNMSPEDSSIYLCSVGSGLGEAFFGQGTRLTVV.

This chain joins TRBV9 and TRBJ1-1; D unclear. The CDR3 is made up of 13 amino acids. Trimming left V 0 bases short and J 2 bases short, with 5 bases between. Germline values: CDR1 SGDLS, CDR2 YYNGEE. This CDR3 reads CASSVASNTEAFF. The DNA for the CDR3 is TGTGCCAGCAGCGTAGCGTCTAACACTGAAGCTTTCTTT.